Here is one T cell receptor (beta chain) with its context. This clone has more than one count but fewer than ten. Its antigen is currently not known. One base away there is no much larger clone; base qualities are not given. This specimen comes from a study of shared clonotypes between healthy human individuals (dated by TCRdb to 2019 to 2021). General notes on the study: The cohort comprised a couple of women and a few men aged 18 to 49 years. Per donor, three plates each were used for CD4 naive and CD4 memory, two for CD8 naive, and one for CD8 memory. To estimate repertoire size and how much clonotypes are shared between individuals, the study performed deep sequencing of blood TCR repertoires from a few healthy adults. Libraries were prepared and TCR repertoires were sequenced by different laboratories using diverse techniques, in order to increase sequencing depth and limit assay-specific biases. Between about 0.9 and 8.9 billion PBMCs per donor were obtained by leukapheresis.

Looking up the germline V gene yields CDR1 SGDLS and CDR2 YYNGEE. V gives up 3 bases and J gives up 0 bases, and the segment between their germline ends measures 13 bases. From its cysteine to its phenylalanine, the CDR3 spans 16 amino acids. The retained sequence is limited to the CDR3, 48 bases, with the frame set at the first base. What the research found in general, with its limitations: Clonotypes shared by all four sorted-subset donors showed higher generation probabilities than non-shared clonotypes. Rarefaction of sorted-subset datasets indicated incomplete sequencing despite the large sequencing depth. Sampling was restricted to blood, and TCR repertoires in tissues likely differ from the TCR repertoires found in blood. Because the study included only a small number of donors, the genetic and exposure-history diversity represented was limited. Sharing across a handful of donors was observed for approximately 5% of naive CD4, over 3% of naive CD8, 2% to 2.5% of memory CD4, and about 0.4% of memory CD8 clonotypes. Estimated clonotype richness was generally larger for naive than for memory subsets. Based on pairwise subsampling, the degree of clonotype sharing among donors was expected to be affected by sequencing depth.

Using the deep immunoSEQ assay, TCR CDR3 regions were amplified from genomic DNA by multiplex PCR. Extracted genomic DNA from each cell subset was spread evenly across all wells of several immunoSEQ 96-well plates, with each plate serving as a replicate. Each replicate PCR for sorted subsets received roughly 200 ng genomic DNA, equal to roughly 30,000 T cell genomes. Purified libraries were measured with a Qubit 3.0 fluorometer, size-checked on a Bioanalyzer 2100, and measured again with the KAPA Library Quantification kit. A separate single-read 150-cycle Illumina NextSeq 550 flow cell was used to sequence each immunoSEQ 96-well plate. For the original study's pipeline: Because the immunoSEQ output included only junctional sequences and no quality scores, the filtering could not be the same as the filtering used for full-length reads. To assign V/J genes and CDR3, sequences were annotated against IMGT germline references using PyIR, a Python wrapper for IgBLAST v1.9. Reads were removed for weak V/J assignments (E-value above 1e-6), missing CDR3, stop codons, out-of-frame junctions, or ambiguous translated residues. V3J clonotypes were defined as sequences sharing an identical inferred V gene, J gene, and CDR3 amino acid sequence. To compute the percentage overlap between repertoires, the number of shared unique clonotypes was divided by the size of the smaller repertoire. Repertoire richness was assessed with RTK rarefaction, the Chao1 estimator, and Recon v2.1 estimates of unobserved clonotypes. Generation probabilities were computed with OLGA for all TCRbeta clonotypes obtained by the gDNA method from several donors. TCRdb's version of the immuneACCESS table is confined to in-frame rearrangements and falls short of the full clone set. An unresolved V gene accounts for under half of the shortfall where checked; the remainder is of unknown origin. V, J and clone size are taken as reported in that table, and D and trimming were inferred from the DNA itself. In all, the sample holds more than 550,000 clones, and about 90% of those were seen once. About a quarter of the sample is in the top ten clones.

CD8 naive samples were obtained by positive selection for CCR7 among CD45RO-negative cells, yielding a CD45RA+CCR7+ population from which TemRA cells were excluded. The donors were healthy, HIV-negative adults with no recently reported acute infections or vaccinations. Every donor was a Caucasian adult living in Nashville, Tennessee, USA. Blood was obtained by leukapheresis, after which PBMCs were separated by Ficoll-Histopaque density gradient centrifugation and cryopreserved in liquid nitrogen vapor phase. Analytical flow cytometry was used to check the purity and quantity of each magnetically sorted T cell population. From each sorted fraction, genomic DNA was isolated and quantified by UV absorbance on a Nanodrop 2000c.

The sample taken for sequencing was naive CD8+ T cells sorted from blood. What this sample's cell subset or site label stands for: CD45RA+CCR7+. The V and J genes are TRBV9 and TRBJ2-4; possibly the D gene is TRBD2, per 6 matching bases. The clonotype comes from a young man in good health. Read as DNA, the sequence is TGTGCCAGCAGCGCGGGCTGGAGGGTAGCCAAAAACATTCAGTACTTC. It codes for CASSAGWRVAKNIQYF.